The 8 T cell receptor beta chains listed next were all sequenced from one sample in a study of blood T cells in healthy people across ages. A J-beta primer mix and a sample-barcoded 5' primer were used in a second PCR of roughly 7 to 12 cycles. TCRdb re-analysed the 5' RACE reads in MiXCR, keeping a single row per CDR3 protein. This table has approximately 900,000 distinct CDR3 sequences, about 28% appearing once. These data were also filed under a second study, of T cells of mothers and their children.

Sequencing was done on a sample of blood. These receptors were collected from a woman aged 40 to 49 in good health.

In DNA form, the CDR3 reads TGCGCCAGCAGCTGGGGACTAGCTGCCGACAAGCAGTACTTC. This gives the protein CASSWGLAADKQYF. This chain links TRBV5-1 with TRBJ2-5; 9 nucleotides align to TRBD2. Looked up from germline, CDR1 is SGHRS and CDR2 is YFSETQ. V gave up 3 bases and J gave up 11 bases; unmatched junction bases: 11. CDR3 length equals 14 residues.

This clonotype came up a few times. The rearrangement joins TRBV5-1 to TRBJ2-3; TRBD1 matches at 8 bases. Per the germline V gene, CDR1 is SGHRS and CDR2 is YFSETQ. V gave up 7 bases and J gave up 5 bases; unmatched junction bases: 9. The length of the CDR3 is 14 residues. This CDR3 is CASSISRGRDTQYF. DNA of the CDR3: TGCGCCAGCTCGATTAGCAGGGGGCGAGATACGCAGTATTTT.

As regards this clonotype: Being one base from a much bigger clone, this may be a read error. CDR3 bases: TGCGGTGCCCCGACAGTCCAAGAGACCCAGTACTTC. The encoded protein is CGAPTVQETQYF. V gene TRBV20-1 combines with J gene TRBJ2-5, with D possibly matching TRBD1 (5 bases). This CDR3 comprises 12 residues. The germline V gene encodes CDR1 DFQATT and CDR2 SNEGSKA (reference sequence).

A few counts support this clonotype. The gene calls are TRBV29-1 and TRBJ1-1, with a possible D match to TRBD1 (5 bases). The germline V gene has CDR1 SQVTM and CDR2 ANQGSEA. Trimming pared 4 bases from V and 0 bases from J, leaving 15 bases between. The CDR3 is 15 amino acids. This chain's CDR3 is CSVALIDSLNTEAFF. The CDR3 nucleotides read TGCAGCGTTGCCCTAATCGACAGTCTGAACACTGAAGCTTTCTTT.

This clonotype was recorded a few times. The CDR3 nucleotides are TGTGCCATCAGTGACATCCAAGACAGCTATGGCTACACCTTC. It codes for CAISDIQDSYGYTF. V usage is TRBV10-3 and J usage is TRBJ1-2, with D tentatively TRBD1 (5 bases). Germline V gene sequence: CDR1 ENHRY, CDR2 SYGVKD. The ends were cut back, 3 bases at V and 4 bases at J, with 12 bases in the middle. This CDR3 region has 14 residues.

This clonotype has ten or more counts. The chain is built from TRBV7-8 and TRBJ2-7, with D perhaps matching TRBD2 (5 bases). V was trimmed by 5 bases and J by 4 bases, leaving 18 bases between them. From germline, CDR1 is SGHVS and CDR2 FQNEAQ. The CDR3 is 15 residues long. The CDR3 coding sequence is TGTGCCAGCAGCGACCGACGGGCCTCGGGGTACGAGCAGTACTTC. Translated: CASSDRRASGYEQYF.

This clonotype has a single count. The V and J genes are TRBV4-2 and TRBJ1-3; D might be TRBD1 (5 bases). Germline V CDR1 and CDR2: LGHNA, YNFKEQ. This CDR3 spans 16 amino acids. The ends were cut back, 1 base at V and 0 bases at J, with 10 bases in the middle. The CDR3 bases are TGTGCCAGCAGCCAAGGGGGGTCGACCTCTGGAAACACCATATATTTT. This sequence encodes CASSQGGSTSGNTIYF.

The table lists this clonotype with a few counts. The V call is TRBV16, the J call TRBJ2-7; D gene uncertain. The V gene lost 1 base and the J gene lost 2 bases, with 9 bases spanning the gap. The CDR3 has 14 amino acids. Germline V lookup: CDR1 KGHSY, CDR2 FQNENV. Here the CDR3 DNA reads TGTGCCAGCAGCCAATTGGCGGACGCCTACGAGCAGTACTTC. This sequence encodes CASSQLADAYEQYF.